Shown below are 26 T cell receptor beta chains from a single sample sequenced in a study of CXCR3-negative and CXCR3-positive naive CD8 T cells. The study's findings and limits: A higher hydrophobicity marked the TRB CDR3s of CXCR3-positive naive cells versus CXCR3-negative naive cells.

For these receptors, no antigen is known. The authors prepared UMI-labeled TRB cDNA libraries by 5' RACE. TCRdb reprocessed the 5' RACE reads; each CDR3 protein has one entry and no DNA is given. The repertoire table contains approximately 140,000 distinct CDR3 sequences. The sample taken for sequencing was naive CXCR3+ CD8+ T cells from blood. As to subset: CD45RO-CCR7+CD27+CD95- naive CD8+ T cells expressing CXCR3 (TNR3+). The receptors come from a human donor in good health. Some clones in this sample may be carry-over from other donors' samples.

The chain joins TRBV20-1 to TRBJ2-2. The CDR3 spans 11 residues. Per the germline V gene, CDR1 is DFQATT and CDR2 is SNEGSKA (reference sequence). The CDR3 loop is CSVLEDGELFF.

This rearrangement joins TRBV29-1 to TRBJ2-5. The CDR3 spans 13 residues. The germline gives CDR1 SQVTM, CDR2 ANQGSEA. The CDR3 sequence is CSVVGLNQGTQYF. Full variable domain (missing parts from reference TRBV29-1 and TRBJ2-5): SAVISQKPSRDICQRGTSLTIQCQVDSQVTMMFWYRQQPGQSLTLIATANQGSEATYESGFVIDKFPISRPNLTFSTLTVSNMSPEDSSIYLCSVVGLNQGTQYFGPGTRLLVL.

J is TRBJ2-5 and V is TRBV12-3 or TRBV12-4. The CDR3 covers 12 residues. CDR3 loop: CASSLLLETQYF.

CDR3 in amino acids: CASSESRTSGAGELFF. The rearrangement links TRBV5-1 to TRBJ2-2; TCRdb names TRBD2, which stays unverified in the absence of DNA. The CDR3 extends over 16 amino acids. Germline V lookup: CDR1 SGHRS, CDR2 YFSETQ.

This chain links TRBV28 with TRBJ2-5; TCRdb calls TRBD1, which cannot be checked without DNA. This CDR3 region has 17 residues. CDR1 is MDHEN and CDR2 is SYDVKM in the germline V gene. The CDR3: CASSLQTTGGARETQYF.

V is TRBV29-1 and J is TRBJ2-7; TCRdb indicates TRBD1, and absent DNA this call remains unverified. The CDR3 has 12 amino acids. Germline assignment: CDR1 SQVTM and CDR2 ANQGSEA. The chain's CDR3 is CSVRTGVDEQYF.

The chain joins TRBV12-3 or TRBV12-4 to TRBJ2-1. The CDR3 is made up of 13 amino acids. CDR3 region: CASEDSSYNEQFF.

The rearrangement uses TRBV7-9 and TRBJ2-2; the D call from TCRdb, TRBD2, cannot be confirmed without DNA. This CDR3 has 15 amino acids. CDR1 is SEHNR, CDR2 FQNEAQ, per germline (reference sequence). This chain's CDR3 is CAVHRDYQLTGELFF. Looking up the rest from reference TRBV7-9 and TRBJ2-2 gives the full variable domain: DTGVSQNPRHKITKRGQNVTFRCDPISEHNRLYWYRQTLGQGPEFLTYFQNEAQLEKSRLLSDRFSAERPKGSFSTLEIQRTEQGDSAMYLCAVHRDYQLTGELFFGEGSRLTVL.

The chain is built from TRBV12-3 or TRBV12-4 and TRBJ2-1. This CDR3 region has 12 residues. CDR3 in amino acids: CASSLSLHEQFF.

The J gene is TRBJ2-5, the V gene TRBV7-8; absent DNA, TCRdb's TRBD2 call cannot be checked. Looked up from germline, CDR1 is SGHVS and CDR2 is FQNEAQ. There are 16 residues in the CDR3. This CDR3 reads CASSFSPLLDQETQYF. The variable domain in full, with the rest retrieved from reference TRBV7-8 and TRBJ2-5, is GAGVSQSPRYKVAKRGQDVALRCDPISGHVSLFWYQQALGQGPEFLTYFQNEAQLDKSGLPSDRFFAERPEGSVSTLKIQRTQQEDSAVYLCASSFSPLLDQETQYFGPGTRLLVL.

V gene TRBV29-1 combines with J gene TRBJ1-1; no DNA is available, so the TRBD1 call from TCRdb remains unchecked. This CDR3 has 14 amino acids. CDR1 and CDR2 (germline): SQVTM, ANQGSEA. CDR3 residues: CSVNGAGVNTEAFF.

The chain has TRBV28 and TRBJ2-3; the D gene TCRdb calls, TRBD2, cannot be checked with no DNA. The CDR3 is 16 residues long. Per the germline V gene, CDR1 is MDHEN and CDR2 is SYDVKM. The CDR3 protein is CASSTIAGGSTDTQYF.

The V gene is TRBV28, the J gene TRBJ2-7; the TRBD1 assignment by TCRdb is unverifiable without DNA. The germline V gene has CDR1 MDHEN and CDR2 SYDVKM. The CDR3 has 13 amino acids. CDR3 sequence reads: CASSLVNRDPWYF.

The chain carries TRBV12-3 or TRBV12-4 and TRBJ1-1; the D gene TCRdb calls, TRBD1, cannot be checked with no DNA. This CDR3 spans 15 amino acids. CDR3: CASKTWTGENTEAFF.

V and J are TRBV10-3 and TRBJ2-3; the D gene TCRdb calls, TRBD2, cannot be checked with no DNA. The V gene's germline CDR1 is ENHRY and CDR2 SYGVKD. This CDR3 contains 17 residues. The CDR3 protein is CAISDPASGVSTDTQYF.

This chain links TRBV11-2 with TRBJ1-1; checking the TCRdb D call of TRBD1 is not possible without DNA. This CDR3 is built from 16 residues. Germline V gene data show CDR1 as SGHAT and CDR2 as FQNNGV. CDR3 amino acids: CASSPGGDRGRYGAFF.

The J gene is TRBJ2-7, the V gene TRBV7-9; TCRdb's D gene call, TRBD1, goes unchecked for lack of DNA. The CDR3 totals 14 residues. CDR1 SEHNR and CDR2 FQNEAQ come from the germline V gene (reference sequence). This chain's CDR3 is CASSPRDRAYEQYF.

The chain has TRBV19 and TRBJ1-3. Looked up from germline, CDR1 is LNHDA and CDR2 is SQIVND (reference sequence). The CDR3 extends over 17 amino acids. The CDR3 sequence: CASSIMLAITSGNTIYF.

The chain combines TRBV12-3 or TRBV12-4 with TRBJ2-5; as DNA is missing, the TRBD1 call by TCRdb cannot be tested. The CDR3 loop spans 14 amino acids. The CDR3 loop is CASTTRGFQETQYF.

The chain is built from TRBV4-3 and TRBJ2-7. From germline, CDR1 is LGHNA and CDR2 YSLEER. CDR3 length equals 17 residues. This chain's CDR3 is CASSPTKNGQGSYEQYF.

The V and J genes are TRBV15 and TRBJ2-5. The germline CDR1 and CDR2 sequences are LNHNV and YYDKDF (reference sequence). The CDR3 totals 15 residues. The CDR3 region is CATSRVQGYQETQYF.

The V and J genes are TRBV29-1 and TRBJ2-3. CDR1 SQVTM and CDR2 ANQGSEA come from the germline V gene. CDR3 length: 13 amino acids. The CDR3 region is CSVGDTYTDTQYF.

This chain uses TRBV4-3 with TRBJ2-7; TCRdb calls TRBD1, which cannot be checked without DNA. Per germline, CDR1 LGHNA and CDR2 YSLEER. The CDR3 is 14 amino acids. Here the CDR3 reads CASSQAQGAYEQYF.

The V gene is TRBV4-2, the J gene TRBJ1-2; TCRdb picks TRBD1, but there is no DNA to check that call. The CDR3 has 15 amino acids. Germline V gene lookup returns CDR1 LGHNA and CDR2 YNFKEQ. The CDR3 spells CASSPPGQIVYGYTF.

V and J are TRBV7-9 and TRBJ2-7; TCRdb indicates TRBD1, and absent DNA this call remains unverified. This CDR3 is built from 12 residues. CDR1 SEHNR and CDR2 FQNEAQ come from the germline V gene (reference sequence). The CDR3 reads CAIGVRDSEQYF. Together with reference TRBV7-9 and TRBJ2-7, the CDR3 gives the full variable domain: DTGVSQNPRHKITKRGQNVTFRCDPISEHNRLYWYRQTLGQGPEFLTYFQNEAQLEKSRLLSDRFSAERPKGSFSTLEIQRTEQGDSAMYLCAIGVRDSEQYFGPGTRLTVT.

J is TRBJ2-7 and V is TRBV29-1; there is no DNA to check the TCRdb D call of TRBD1. There are 13 residues in the CDR3. Germline V CDR1 and CDR2: SQVTM, ANQGSEA. The CDR3 reads CSVESGQGYEQYF.